The present T cell receptor (beta chain) was sequenced within a study of T cell responses to AZD1222 COVID-19 vaccine. The germline gives CDR1 SGHNT, CDR2 YYREEE (reference sequence). This CDR3 is built from 13 residues. Trimming pared 0 bases from V and 2 bases from J, leaving 5 bases between. This clone was recorded once. Sequencing used immunoSEQ multiplex PCR; TCRdb keeps in-frame clones, though not all of them. Of approximately 150,000 clones listed, almost 95% are singletons. The gene calls are TRBV5-4 and TRBJ1-2, with D hard to call. Sequencing used peripheral blood, obtained on day 0 of AZD1222 vaccination. This TCR derives from an adult in good health. The CDR3 protein is CASSLVGNYGYTF. CDR3 DNA: TGTGCCAGCAGCTTGGTAGGGAACTATGGCTACACCTTC.